The clone carrying this TCR beta chain showed up just a few times. The antigen remains undetermined. These data belong to a study of beta chain features in type 1 diabetes. Study-wide points: Using cDNA template may skew counts toward highly expressing activated cells. Across patients, naive, central memory and Treg TCRB repertoires exhibited apparently greater similarity than was observed across healthy donors.

Germline CDR1 is SNHLY and CDR2 is FYNNEI. With 1 base removed from V and 1 base from J, the gap between germline ends came to 7 bases. This CDR3 contains 14 residues. Since all of the isolated RNA was reverse transcribed, expressed TCRB transcripts were what got sequenced. Assay: immunoSEQ multiplex PCR; the TCRdb copy retains only in-frame clones and omits some. This table holds 850,000 to 900,000 clones, about 17% found once. The chain links TRBV2 to TRBJ1-1; weak D call: TRBD1 (5 bases). The sequence was collected from a woman between 18 and 29 years old in good health. What was sequenced was naive CD4+ T cells from blood. CDR3 sequence (DNA): TGTGCCAGCAGTGAAGAGACAGAGAACACTGAAGCTTTCTTT. Translated: CASSEETENTEAFF.